Detailed here is one TCR beta chain. The antigen is undetermined. TCRdb used MiXCR to reprocess the 5' RACE reads, holding one entry per CDR3 protein. The table lists 250,000 to 300,000 distinct CDR3 sequences, around 18% of them singletons. The data derive from a study of CD8 T cells in ankylosing spondylitis. Between the trimmed V and J ends, which lost 2 bases and 2 bases, there was a span of 10 bases. The CDR3 contains 15 residues. CDR1 and CDR2 (germline): MGHDK, SYGVNS. Findings and limits, study-wide: Ankylosing spondylitis blood appeared to carry a characteristic TCR beta motif of under ten highly homologous variants. Some motif variants were previously reported in reactive arthritis synovial fluid and blood.

V and J are TRBV25-1 and TRBJ1-5; D remains unclear. Sequenced sample: blood, either unsorted or a sorted T cell fraction (not recorded which). This clonotype was sampled from a male donor with ankylosing spondylitis or in good health (not recorded which). CDR3 in DNA: TGTGCCAGCAGTGAAAACAGTCAGGGCAATCAGCCCCAGCATTTT. It encodes CASSENSQGNQPQHF.